The 16 T cell receptor beta chains below were found in one sample sequenced in a study of T cells in Graves' hyperthyroidism and ophthalmopathy. Amplified TCR beta CDR3 regions derived from RNA transcripts. RT-PCR in the first round (using the HTBI primer set) targeted the TCR CDR3. TCRdb reanalysed the multiplex PCR reads using MiXCR and keeps one entry per CDR3 protein. The sample shows hundreds of thousands of distinct CDR3 sequences, approximately 20% of them seen only once. What was sequenced was blood. Receptor source: a woman aged 18-29 years with Graves' hyperthyroidism.

The V and J genes are TRBV28 and TRBJ1-1; D gene unclear. Germline CDR1 and CDR2: MDHEN and SYDVKM. V lost 5 bases and J 8 bases, leaving 9 bases between the germline ends. The CDR3 has 11 residues. The CDR3 DNA reads TGTGCCAGCAGTGGGTCAGGCGAAGCTTTCTTT. It specifies CASSGSGEAFF. Full variable domain (outside the CDR3, taken from reference TRBV28 and TRBJ1-1): DVKVTQSSRYLVKRTGEKVFLECVQDMDHENMFWYRQDPGLGLRLIYFSYDVKMKEKGDIPEGYSVSREKKERFSLILESASTNQTSMYLCASSGSGEAFFGQGTRLTVV.

The CDR3 loop is CATSDDGYGYTF. The CDR3, as DNA: TGTGCCACCAGTGATGACGGATATGGCTACACCTTC. The chain joins TRBV24-1 to TRBJ1-2; the D is unclear. Germline CDR1 and CDR2: KGHDR and SFDVKD. With 3 bases removed from V and 5 bases from J, the gap between germline ends came to 6 bases. The CDR3 has 12 residues.

The genes are TRBV29-1 and TRBJ2-2; 10 bases fit TRBD2. V lost 6 bases to trimming and J lost 6 bases; unmatched junction nucleotides: 4. This CDR3 region has 13 residues. Per the germline V gene, CDR1 is SQVTM and CDR2 is ANQGSEA. For the CDR3, the DNA is TGCAGCGTAAGCGGGGGGGCGGCCGGGGAGCTGTTTTTT. Amino acids: CSVSGGAAGELFF.

This clonotype showed up many times. CDR3 in DNA: TGTGCCAGCAGCCCACGGACCCACGAGCAGTACTTC. Translation gives CASSPRTHEQYF. V usage is TRBV12-3 or TRBV12-4 and J usage is TRBJ2-7; D remains ambiguous. V was trimmed by 6 bases and J by 5 bases, leaving 11 bases between them. The CDR3 contains 12 residues.

The rearrangement uses TRBV4-1 and TRBJ2-5; 12 bases match TRBD2. The CDR3 covers 17 residues. In germline, CDR1 is MGHRA, CDR2 YSYEKL. Germline trimming cut 0 bases from V and 7 bases from J; bases unmatched to any gene: 9. Here the CDR3 reads CASSQDRLAGAWGTQYF. The CDR3 DNA reads as TGCGCCAGCAGCCAAGACAGACTAGCGGGGGCATGGGGGACCCAGTACTTC.

This clonotype was counted ten times or more. V is TRBV12-5 and J is TRBJ1-1, with D possibly being TRBD1 (6 bases). The V gene lost 6 bases and the J gene lost 3 bases, with 11 bases spanning the gap. Germline V gene data show CDR1 as LGHNT and CDR2 as FRNRAP. This CDR3 is built from 13 residues. CDR3 bases: TGTGCTAGTGGAAAGTCAGGGGACACTGAAGCTTTCTTT. As protein: CASGKSGDTEAFF.

The gene calls are TRBV6-4 and TRBJ2-6; TRBD1 matches 9 bases. J lost 0 bases, V lost 5 bases, and 5 bases had no gene match. From germline, CDR1 is MRHNA and CDR2 SNTAGT. CDR3 length: 17 residues. The CDR3 loop is CASSRQGVISGANVLTF. The CDR3 DNA follows: TGTGCCAGCAGTCGACAGGGGGTAATCTCTGGGGCCAACGTCCTGACTTTC.

This clonotype was counted a few times. The V and J genes are TRBV5-4 and TRBJ1-5; D remains ambiguous. Per germline, CDR1 SGHNT and CDR2 YYREEE (reference sequence). The CDR3 consists of 15 residues. The V end was cut by 4 bases, the J end by 0 bases, with 11 bases between. CDR3 sequence reads: CASSIDPISNQPQHF. In DNA form, the CDR3 reads TGTGCCAGCAGCATCGACCCAATTAGCAATCAGCCCCAGCATTTT.

V gene TRBV9 combines with J gene TRBJ2-2; TRBD1 aligns across 7 bases. V shed 3 bases and J 3 bases; nucleotides not matched to a gene: 5. This CDR3 spans 15 amino acids. Germline-derived CDR1 and CDR2 are SGDLS and YYNGEE. The CDR3 region is CASSAPGQYTGELFF. The CDR3, as DNA: TGTGCCAGCAGCGCTCCGGGACAGTACACCGGGGAGCTGTTTTTT.

This clonotype showed up just a few times. The chain carries TRBV6-1 and TRBJ1-1, with D maybe TRBD1 (6 bases). Germline assignment: CDR1 MNHNS and CDR2 SASEGT. The V end was cut by 9 bases, the J end by 1 base, with 21 bases between. CDR3 length equals 16 residues. The CDR3 loop is CASPSGAGAGNTEAFF. The CDR3 coding sequence is TGTGCCAGTCCCTCAGGGGCAGGGGCGGGGAACACTGAAGCTTTCTTT.

This clonotype was counted ten times or more. This chain joins TRBV28 and TRBJ1-2; a possible D gene is TRBD1 (5 bases). Germline lookup yields CDR1 MDHEN and CDR2 SYDVKM. V lost 4 bases to trimming and J lost 2 bases, with 11 bases between them. The CDR3 has 14 residues. CDR3 in amino acids: CASSSLGGNYGYTF. Here the CDR3 DNA reads TGTGCCAGCAGTTCCCTCGGGGGGAACTATGGCTACACCTTC.

This clonotype was counted ten times or more. The genes are TRBV11-2 and TRBJ1-1; D gene unclear. V lost 0 bases and J 11 bases, leaving 16 bases between the germline ends. The germline V gene encodes CDR1 SGHAT and CDR2 FQNNGV. The CDR3 loop spans 14 amino acids. The CDR3: CASSLDWERARAFF. The CDR3 coding sequence is TGTGCCAGCAGCTTAGATTGGGAGCGGGCCCGCGCTTTCTTT. Supplemented by reference TRBV11-2 and TRBJ1-1, the full variable domain reads EAGVAQSPRYKIIEKRQSVAFWCNPISGHATLYWYQQILGQGPKLLIQFQNNGVVDDSQLPKDRFSAERLKGVDSTLKIQPAKLEDSAVYLCASSLDWERARAFFGQGTRLTVV.

This clonotype was seen more than once but under ten times. The chain couples TRBV15 to TRBJ2-2; 10 bases agree with TRBD1. The CDR3 consists of 17 residues. Germline V gene lookup returns CDR1 LNHNV and CDR2 YYDKDF (reference sequence). Trimming removed 4 bases from V and 4 bases from J; junction bases left unmatched: 9. CDR3 bases: TGTGCCACCAGCACCCGGACAGGGGGAGATTTCACCGGGGAGCTGTTTTTT. Protein sequence: CATSTRTGGDFTGELFF. Looking up the rest from reference TRBV15 and TRBJ2-2 gives the full variable domain: DAMVIQNPRYQVTQFGKPVTLSCSQTLNHNVMYWYQQKSSQAPKLLFHYYDKDFNNEADTPDNFQSRRPNTSFCFLDIRSPGLGDTAMYLCATSTRTGGDFTGELFFGEGSRLTVL.

Details on this clonotype: Being one base from a much bigger clone, this may be a read error. This likely comes from a read error, as the CDR3 has no conserved phenylalanine or tryptophan at its end. The rearrangement joins TRBV6-5 to TRBJ2-7, with D possibly matching TRBD1 (6 bases). The CDR3 is 13 amino acids. The germline gives CDR1 MNHEY, CDR2 SVGAGI. The ends were cut back, 0 bases at V and 5 bases at J, with 8 bases in the middle. The CDR3 loop is CASSYSRQDEQYY. As DNA, the CDR3 is TGTGCCAGCAGTTACTCCAGACAGGACGAGCAGTACTAC.

In its sample, this clonotype was seen a few times. This chain uses TRBV11-1 with TRBJ2-2; D gene unclear. Germline V gene sequence: CDR1 SGHAT, CDR2 FQDESV (reference sequence). V lost 0 bases to trimming and J lost 6 bases, with 11 bases between them. This CDR3 is built from 15 residues. CDR3: CASSLASYFPGELFF. The CDR3 DNA sequence: TGTGCCAGCAGCTTAGCGTCGTATTTCCCCGGGGAGCTGTTTTTT.

The rearrangement links TRBV18 to TRBJ2-2; D remains ambiguous. The ends were cut back, 1 base at V and 0 bases at J, with 18 bases in the middle. This CDR3 is 19 amino acids long. The germline gives CDR1 KGHSH, CDR2 LQKENI. The CDR3 coding sequence is TGTGCCAGCTCACCACTCCGCGGCCTATTTTCGCCGAACACCGGGGAGCTGTTTTTT. It specifies CASSPLRGLFSPNTGELFF. The entire variable domain, with the rest obtained from reference TRBV18 and TRBJ2-2, is as follows: NAGVMQNPRHLVRRRGQEARLRCSPMKGHSHVYWYRQLPEEGLKFMVYLQKENIIDESGMPKERFSAEFPKEGPSILRIQQVVRGDSAAYFCASSPLRGLFSPNTGELFFGEGSRLTVL.